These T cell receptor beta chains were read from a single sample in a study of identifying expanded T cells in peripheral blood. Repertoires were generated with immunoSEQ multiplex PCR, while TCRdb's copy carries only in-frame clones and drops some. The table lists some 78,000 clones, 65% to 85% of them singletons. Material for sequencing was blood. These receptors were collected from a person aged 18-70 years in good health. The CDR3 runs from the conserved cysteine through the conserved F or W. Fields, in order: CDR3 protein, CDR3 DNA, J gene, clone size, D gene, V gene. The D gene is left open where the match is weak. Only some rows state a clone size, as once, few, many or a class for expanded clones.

cdr3_aa: CASSRPGTSNNEQYF; cdr3_nt: TGTGCCAGCAGTCGCCCCGGGACTAGTAACAACGAGCAGTACTTC; j_call: TRBJ2-7; clone_size: -; d_call: TRBD2; v_call: TRBV28
cdr3_aa: CASSLRTSGTAETQYF; cdr3_nt: TGTGCCAGCAGCCTGCGGACTAGCGGGACTGCAGAGACCCAGTACTTC; j_call: TRBJ2-5; clone_size: once; d_call: TRBD2; v_call: TRBV11-2
cdr3_aa: CASTSTGLETQYF; cdr3_nt: TGCGCCAGCACCTCCACGGGGCTGGAGACCCAGTACTTC; j_call: TRBJ2-5; clone_size: -; d_call: -; v_call: TRBV5-1
cdr3_aa: CASSGGVPYEQYF; cdr3_nt: TGTGCCAGCAGTGGCGGGGTTCCCTACGAGCAGTACTTC; j_call: TRBJ2-7; clone_size: once; d_call: -; v_call: TRBV28
cdr3_aa: CAISEPGLALTGELFF; cdr3_nt: TGTGCCATCAGTGAACCCGGACTAGCCCTCACCGGGGAGCTGTTTTTT; j_call: TRBJ2-2; clone_size: -; d_call: TRBD2; v_call: TRBV10-3
cdr3_aa: CASSFGPGEQYF; cdr3_nt: TGTGCCAGCAGCTTTGGACCCGGCGAGCAGTACTTC; j_call: TRBJ2-7; clone_size: -; d_call: -; v_call: TRBV7-2
cdr3_aa: CASSLGGYGYTF; cdr3_nt: TGTGCCAGCAGCTTGGGGGGTTATGGCTACACCTTC; j_call: TRBJ1-2; clone_size: -; d_call: -; v_call: TRBV7-9
cdr3_aa: CAWSPVDSNQPQHF; cdr3_nt: TGTGCCTGGAGTCCTGTAGATAGCAATCAGCCCCAGCATTTT; j_call: TRBJ1-5; clone_size: -; d_call: -; v_call: TRBV30
cdr3_aa: CASSKEAVRDWGRTYNEQFF; cdr3_nt: TGTGCCAGCAGCAAAGAGGCGGTTAGGGACTGGGGACGGACCTACAATGAGCAGTTCTTC; j_call: TRBJ2-1; clone_size: -; d_call: -; v_call: TRBV21-1
cdr3_aa: CASSLAGGGQPQHF; cdr3_nt: TGTGCCAGCAGCTTGGCCGGGGGAGGACAGCCCCAGCATTTT; j_call: TRBJ1-5; clone_size: -; d_call: -; v_call: TRBV5-6
cdr3_aa: CASSLNLAGASGADTQYF; cdr3_nt: TGTGCCAGCAGTTTAAACCTAGCGGGAGCTTCAGGCGCAGATACGCAGTATTTT; j_call: TRBJ2-3; clone_size: once; d_call: TRBD2; v_call: TRBV27
cdr3_aa: CSVVPGTGGHYGYTF; cdr3_nt: TGCAGCGTTGTGCCGGGGACAGGGGGTCACTATGGCTACACCTTC; j_call: TRBJ1-2; clone_size: once; d_call: TRBD1; v_call: TRBV29-1
cdr3_aa: CASSVGSPLGEQYF; cdr3_nt: TGTGCCAGCAGCGTAGGCTCCCCCCTCGGCGAGCAGTACTTC; j_call: TRBJ2-7; clone_size: -; d_call: -; v_call: TRBV9
cdr3_aa: CSVEGTGPPRGSQETQYF; cdr3_nt: TGCAGCGTTGAGGGGACGGGACCTCCAAGGGGGTCCCAAGAGACCCAGTACTTC; j_call: TRBJ2-5; clone_size: -; d_call: -; v_call: TRBV29-1
cdr3_aa: CASSNETARTDTQYF; cdr3_nt: TGTGCCAGCAGCAACGAGACGGCGCGCACAGATACGCAGTATTTT; j_call: TRBJ2-3; clone_size: -; d_call: -; v_call: TRBV21-1
cdr3_aa: CASMGGQGADTQYF; cdr3_nt: TGTGCCAGCATGGGGGGACAGGGGGCAGATACGCAGTATTTT; j_call: TRBJ2-3; clone_size: -; d_call: TRBD1; v_call: TRBV28
cdr3_aa: CASNPGGELYNEQFF; cdr3_nt: TGTGCCAGCAATCCAGGGGGGGAATTGTACAATGAGCAGTTCTTC; j_call: TRBJ2-1; clone_size: -; d_call: -; v_call: TRBV28
cdr3_aa: CASSEDRLSYEQYF; cdr3_nt: TGTGCCAGCAGTGAAGACAGACTATCCTACGAGCAGTACTTC; j_call: TRBJ2-7; clone_size: -; d_call: -; v_call: TRBV6-1
cdr3_aa: CASSLEGQGKQYF; cdr3_nt: TGTGCCAGCAGCTTAGAGGGACAGGGAAAGCAGTACTTC; j_call: TRBJ2-7; clone_size: -; d_call: TRBD1; v_call: TRBV7-9
cdr3_aa: CASSPSSGLSGNYGYTF; cdr3_nt: TGTGCCAGCTCACCGTCCTCAGGGTTGTCAGGAAACTATGGCTACACCTTC; j_call: TRBJ1-2; clone_size: -; d_call: -; v_call: TRBV18
cdr3_aa: CASSIIKAGAISSTDTQYF; cdr3_nt: TGTGCCAGTAGTATAATAAAAGCGGGAGCGATATCTAGCACAGATACGCAGTATTTT; j_call: TRBJ2-3; clone_size: -; d_call: TRBD2; v_call: TRBV19
cdr3_aa: CASSFYRGQADTQYF; cdr3_nt: TGTGCCAGCAGCTTCTACAGGGGGCAGGCAGATACGCAGTATTTT; j_call: TRBJ2-3; clone_size: -; d_call: TRBD1; v_call: TRBV7-2
cdr3_aa: CASMGNYEQYF; cdr3_nt: TGTGCCAGCATGGGCAATTACGAGCAGTACTTC; j_call: TRBJ2-7; clone_size: few; d_call: -; v_call: TRBV6-6
cdr3_aa: CASSLGQGPYEQYF; cdr3_nt: TGTGCCAGCTCATTAGGACAGGGCCCCTACGAGCAGTACTTC; j_call: TRBJ2-7; clone_size: -; d_call: TRBD1; v_call: TRBV18
cdr3_aa: CASSLGSGELFF; cdr3_nt: TGTGCCAGCAGCTTGGGGTCCGGGGAGCTGTTTTTT; j_call: TRBJ2-2; clone_size: -; d_call: -; v_call: TRBV13
cdr3_aa: CASGQTSGSDTGELFF; cdr3_nt: TGTGCTAGTGGACAGACTAGCGGGAGCGACACCGGGGAGCTGTTTTTT; j_call: TRBJ2-2; clone_size: -; d_call: TRBD2; v_call: TRBV12-5
cdr3_aa: CASSLASALNTGELFF; cdr3_nt: TGTGCCAGCAGCTTAGCTAGCGCACTGAACACCGGGGAGCTGTTTTTT; j_call: TRBJ2-2; clone_size: -; d_call: -; v_call: TRBV7-2
cdr3_aa: CASSQEREGREETQYF; cdr3_nt: TGCGCCAGCAGCCAAGAAAGGGAGGGAAGAGAAGAGACCCAGTACTTC; j_call: TRBJ2-5; clone_size: -; d_call: TRBD2; v_call: TRBV4-3
cdr3_aa: CASSFLDSGSEQFF; cdr3_nt: TGCGCCAGCAGCTTCCTGGATAGCGGGAGTGAGCAGTTCTTC; j_call: TRBJ2-1; clone_size: -; d_call: TRBD2; v_call: TRBV5-1
cdr3_aa: CASGQGGMVETQYF; cdr3_nt: TGTGCCAGCGGACAGGGGGGGATGGTGGAGACCCAGTACTTC; j_call: TRBJ2-5; clone_size: -; d_call: TRBD1; v_call: TRBV7-2
cdr3_aa: CASSPVGAGTGELFF; cdr3_nt: TGTGCCAGCAGTCCTGTGGGGGCGGGCACCGGGGAGCTGTTTTTT; j_call: TRBJ2-2; clone_size: -; d_call: -; v_call: TRBV28
cdr3_aa: CSVGDSNEKLFF; cdr3_nt: TGCAGCGTTGGGGACAGTAATGAAAAACTGTTTTTT; j_call: TRBJ1-4; clone_size: -; d_call: TRBD1; v_call: TRBV29-1
cdr3_aa: CATPGDRMNTGELFF; cdr3_nt: TGTGCCACCCCCGGGGACCGAATGAACACCGGGGAGCTGTTTTTT; j_call: TRBJ2-2; clone_size: -; d_call: -; v_call: TRBV28
cdr3_aa: CASRPTRDNNQPQHF; cdr3_nt: TGTGCCAGTAGGCCTACACGGGACAACAATCAGCCCCAGCATTTT; j_call: TRBJ1-5; clone_size: -; d_call: -; v_call: TRBV19
cdr3_aa: CASSPDRGPNYGYTF; cdr3_nt: TGTGCCAGCAGCCCTGACAGGGGACCTAACTATGGCTACACCTTC; j_call: TRBJ1-2; clone_size: -; d_call: TRBD1; v_call: TRBV11-2
cdr3_aa: CASSAGTTYGYTF; cdr3_nt: TGTGCCAGCAGTGCTGGGACAACCTATGGCTACACCTTC; j_call: TRBJ1-2; clone_size: -; d_call: -; v_call: TRBV6-4
cdr3_aa: CASSQTRVAVNEQFF; cdr3_nt: TGCGCCAGCAGCCAAACGAGGGTGGCGGTCAATGAGCAGTTCTTC; j_call: TRBJ2-1; clone_size: few; d_call: -; v_call: TRBV4-1
cdr3_aa: CASSELVIQYF; cdr3_nt: TGTGCCAGCAGTGAATTGGTTATTCAGTACTTC; j_call: TRBJ2-4; clone_size: once; d_call: -; v_call: TRBV2
cdr3_aa: CASSMDRGRETQYF; cdr3_nt: TGTGCCAGTAGTATGGACAGGGGGCGAGAGACCCAGTACTTC; j_call: TRBJ2-5; clone_size: once; d_call: TRBD1; v_call: TRBV19